The present TCR beta chain was sequenced within a study of blood T cell repertoires in COVID-19. Background on the study: Collection of acute and convalescent COVID-19 samples took place in the United States, Italy and Spain. PBMCs, B-cell-depleted T cells, or T cells were the source of the cDNA or gDNA that made up the material.

As processed by the authors: Amplification with reference gene primers provided the estimates of nucleated cell counts. Clones were read by immunoSEQ multiplex PCR, and TCRdb kept only the in-frame ones, dropping some. The V and J calls and clone size come from that table; D and trimming were worked out from the DNA. This table has about 30,000 clones, 85% to 90% appearing once. Trimming removed 6 bases from V and 7 bases from J; junction bases left unmatched: 4. CDR1 MNHEY and CDR2 SVGAGI come from the germline V gene. The CDR3 totals 14 residues. This TCR came from a man aged 80 or over with acute or convalescent COVID-19. The sequencing sample was made of peripheral blood. The rearrangement uses TRBV6-5 and TRBJ1-6, with 9 bases lining up with TRBD1. The chain's CDR3 is CASSLQGANSPLHF. Written as DNA, the CDR3 is TGTGCCAGCAGCCTACAGGGGGCGAATTCACCCCTCCACTTT.